This T cell receptor beta chain was profiled in a study of molecular identifiers for immune sequencing clone quantification. General study results and limits: A shared barcode on identical TCR molecules could lead to underestimated sizes for highly expanded clones. Reportedly, one cell's Jurkat TCR RNA was detected within 1,200,000 naive CD8 cells.

Naive CD8 libraries used roughly 17,000 to 1,000,000 sorted cells and 10%, 30% or 50% RNA. V was trimmed by 4 bases and J by 7 bases, leaving 17 bases between them. CDR1 MNHEY and CDR2 SVGAGI come from the germline V gene. This CDR3 is built from 14 residues. As previously described, bulk TCR libraries were made using listed TCR primers. TCRdb called the PCR reads again in MiXCR, with one record for every CDR3 protein. The sample records 100,000 or so distinct CDR3 sequences, roughly 38% being singletons. A note on this clonotype: Its specificity is unknown.

This clonotype was sampled from a human donor in good health. Some libraries in this study had Jurkat cell RNA spiked in. The V gene is TRBV6-5, the J gene TRBJ2-7, with no clear D. Sequencing used naive CD8+ T cells from blood, with Jurkat cell RNA spiked in. Described subset: FACS-sorted CD8+CD4-CCR7+CD45RA+ naive T cells. In nucleotides, the CDR3 is TGTGCCAGCAGTTTTCTGAACCCGTCGGTTGAGCAGTACTTC. It is translated as CASSFLNPSVEQYF.